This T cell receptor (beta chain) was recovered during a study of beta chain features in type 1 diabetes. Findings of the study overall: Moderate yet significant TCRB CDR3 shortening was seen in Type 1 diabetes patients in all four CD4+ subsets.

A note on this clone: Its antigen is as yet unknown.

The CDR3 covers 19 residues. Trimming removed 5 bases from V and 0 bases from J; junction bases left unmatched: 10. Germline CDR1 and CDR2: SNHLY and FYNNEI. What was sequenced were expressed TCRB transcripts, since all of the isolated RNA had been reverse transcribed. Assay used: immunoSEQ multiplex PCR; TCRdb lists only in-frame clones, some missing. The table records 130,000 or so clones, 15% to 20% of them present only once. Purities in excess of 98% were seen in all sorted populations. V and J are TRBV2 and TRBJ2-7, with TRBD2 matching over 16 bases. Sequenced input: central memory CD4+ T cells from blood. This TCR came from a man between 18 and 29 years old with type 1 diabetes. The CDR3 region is CASSPPGGLAGGSSYEQYF. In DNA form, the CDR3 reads TGTGCCAGCAGTCCACCCGGGGGACTAGCGGGAGGGAGCTCCTACGAGCAGTACTTC.